This T cell receptor (beta chain) was recorded in a study of blood T cell repertoires in COVID-19. The CDR3 contains 15 residues. Germline assignment: CDR1 LNHDA and CDR2 SQIVND (reference sequence). With 3 bases removed from V and 4 bases from J, the gap between germline ends came to 15 bases. Sequencing was performed with immunoSEQ multiplex PCR; in TCRdb, only in-frame clones are kept and a portion is missing. The profile shows about 78,000 clones, under 80% of them singletons. The chain combines TRBV19 with TRBJ1-2; a weak D match, TRBD1 (5 bases). The sample taken for sequencing was peripheral blood. The source is a human donor in a cohort sampled during active COVID-19. The chain's CDR3 is CASSIASGGGYGYTF. The CDR3 region has the DNA TGTGCCAGTAGTATTGCTTCAGGCGGGGGCTATGGCTACACCTTC.